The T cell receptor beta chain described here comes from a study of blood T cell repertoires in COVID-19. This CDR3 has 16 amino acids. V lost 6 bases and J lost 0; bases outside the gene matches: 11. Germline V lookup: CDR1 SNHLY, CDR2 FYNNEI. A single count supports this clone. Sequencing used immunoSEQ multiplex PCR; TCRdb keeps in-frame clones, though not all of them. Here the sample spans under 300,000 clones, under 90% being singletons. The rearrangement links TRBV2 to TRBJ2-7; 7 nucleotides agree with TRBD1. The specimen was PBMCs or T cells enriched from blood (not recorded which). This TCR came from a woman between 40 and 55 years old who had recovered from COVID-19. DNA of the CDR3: TGTGCCAGCAGAAATAAGGGACAGCGGAGCTCCTACGAGCAGTACTTC. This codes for CASRNKGQRSSYEQYF.